The 19 T cell receptor beta chains below were found in one sample sequenced in a study of tumor-infiltrating lymphocytes in primary liver carcinoma. Production of TCR beta cDNA used around 500 ng total RNA together with a constant-region primer. Three rounds of nested multiplex PCR with slightly modified ARM-PCR produced TCR beta libraries. It was with TRBV1-TRBV30 forward primers and a C-beta reverse primer that the first two PCR rounds were run, at about 10 cycles each. TCRdb independently ran MiXCR on the multiplex PCR reads; one entry per CDR3 protein. Of over 250,000 distinct CDR3 sequences detected, roughly 60% appear once; the ten largest clones hold about 17%. Alongside blood RNA obtained from unsorted whole blood, germline DNA was also extracted. Sequencing input: peripheral blood. Source of these receptors: a woman aged 25 to 39 with primary liver carcinoma and hepatitis B virus infection.

This clonotype was seen a handful of times. The chain combines TRBV7-9 with TRBJ1-5; D uncertain. V gave up 2 bases and J gave up 7 bases, with 12 bases separating them. Germline loops: CDR1 SEHNR, CDR2 FQNEAQ (reference sequence). The CDR3 is made up of 14 amino acids. The CDR3 is CASSLSEFGQPQHF. For the CDR3, the DNA is TGTGCCAGCAGCTTATCTGAGTTCGGGCAGCCCCAGCATTTT.

As concerns this clonotype: A much larger clone differs by one base, so this may be a read error. The genes are TRBV29-1 and TRBJ1-4; perhaps TRBD1 as D (5 bases). V was shortened by 8 bases and J by 7 bases, with 14 bases between the two germline ends. Germline-derived CDR1 and CDR2 are SQVTM and ANQGSEA. There are 12 residues in the CDR3. CDR3 bases: TGCAGCACGGGGGAGTCGAGTGAAAAACTGTTTTTT. Translated: CSTGESSEKLFF. The full variable domain, rest sourced from reference TRBV29-1 and TRBJ1-4, is SAVISQKPSRDICQRGTSLTIQCQVDSQVTMMFWYRQQPGQSLTLIATANQGSEATYESGFVIDKFPISRPNLTFSTLTVSNMSPEDSSIYLCSTGESSEKLFFGSGTQLSVL.

This clonotype was detected only a few times. The chain carries TRBV29-1 and TRBJ2-7; 8 bases agree with TRBD2. The V and J ends lost 5 bases and 2 bases, in that order; junction bases with no gene match: 8. The CDR3 extends over 14 amino acids. CDR1 and CDR2 from the germline V gene are SQVTM and ANQGSEA. CDR3 loop: CSVTSGFSPYEQYF. The DNA of the CDR3 is TGCAGCGTTACTAGCGGCTTCTCCCCCTACGAGCAGTACTTC.

This sequence joins TRBV5-1 and TRBJ2-7; TRBD2 aligns across 13 bases. Losses at the gene ends were 1 base for V and 3 bases for J; bases not matched to a gene: 16. This CDR3 comprises 20 residues. Germline assignment: CDR1 SGHRS and CDR2 YFSETQ. The CDR3 loop is CASSLTGLAGSGLFDYEQYF. The CDR3 DNA reads TGCGCCAGCAGCTTGACGGGACTAGCGGGAAGCGGGTTGTTCGACTACGAGCAGTACTTC.

To note about this clonotype: A much larger clone lies one base from this, so it may be a read error. CDR3 nucleotide sequence: TGTGCCGACTATAGGGCGTGGGAGGACTATGGCTACACCTTC. Translation: CADYRAWEDYGYTF. The chain combines TRBV6-1 with TRBJ1-2; no definite D call. Germline CDR1 MNHNS, CDR2 SASEGT. Deletions cut 11 bases from V and 3 bases from J, with 19 bases between. The CDR3 extends over 14 amino acids.

The chain links TRBV12-3 or TRBV12-4 to TRBJ2-1; D might be TRBD2 (5 bases). The V end lost 3 bases, the J end lost 12 bases, and 9 bases lay between the germline ends. The CDR3 is made up of 11 amino acids. CDR3 region: CASSLSRGQFF. The CDR3 nucleotides read TGTGCCAGCAGTTTGTCTCGGGGGCAGTTCTTC.

Points on this clonotype: The junction does not match germline at one end; this may be a read error. This chain connects TRBV11-2 to TRBJ2-1; D not resolved. From germline, CDR1 is SGHAT and CDR2 FQNNGV. The CDR3 totals 15 residues. CDR3 nucleotide sequence: TGTGCCAGCAGCTCCGATTATGGGCCGATCAATGAGCAATTCTTC. This translates into CASSSDYGPINEQFF. The full variable domain, its missing parts supplied by reference TRBV11-2 and TRBJ2-1, is EAGVAQSPRYKIIEKRQSVAFWCNPISGHATLYWYQQILGQGPKLLIQFQNNGVVDDSQLPKDRFSAERLKGVDSTLKIQPAKLEDSAVYLCASSSDYGPINEQFFGPGTRLTVL.

Many counts were recorded for this clonotype. The chain links TRBV11-3 to TRBJ1-6, with 9 bases fitting TRBD1. CDR3 length equals 13 residues. With V trimmed by 8 bases and J by 10 bases, 6 bases remained unmatched. Germline V gene sequence: CDR1 SGHNT, CDR2 YENEEA. CDR3 loop: CASHGQGTSPLHF. CDR3 coding DNA: TGTGCCAGCCACGGACAGGGGACCTCACCCCTCCACTTT. The entire variable domain, with the rest obtained from reference TRBV11-3 and TRBJ1-6, is as follows: EAGVVQSPRYKIIEKKQPVAFWCNPISGHNTLYWYLQNLGQGPELLIRYENEEAVDDSQLPKDRFSAERLKGVDSTLKIQPAELGDSAVYLCASHGQGTSPLHFGNGTRLTVT.

Turning to this clonotype: The CDR3 does not close with the conserved phenylalanine or tryptophan, likely indicating a read error. The V gene is TRBV6-1, the J gene TRBJ2-5, with D maybe TRBD1 (5 bases). CDR1 MNHNS and CDR2 SASEGT come from the germline V gene. This CDR3 region has 15 residues. V was clipped by 5 bases and J by 2 bases, with 15 bases between them. For the CDR3, the DNA is TGTGCCAGCAGTAAAGGGGCGGTCGGACAAGAGACCCAGTACATC. Its translation is CASSKGAVGQETQYI.

The sample holds one count of this clonotype. This clone may be a read error of a much larger clone one base away. V gene TRBV4-3 combines with J gene TRBJ2-2; 8 bases are shared with TRBD2. The V gene's germline CDR1 is LGHNA and CDR2 YSLEER. V lost 1 base, J lost 6 bases, and 7 bases stayed unmatched. The CDR3 length is 16 residues. CDR3 region: CASSQGTGGTSGELFF. CDR3 in DNA: TGCGCCAGCAGCCAAGGAACGGGAGGGACCTCCGGGGAGCTGTTTTTT.

The chain is built from TRBV5-4 and TRBJ2-1, with a possible D match to TRBD1 (5 bases). Germline CDR1 reads SGHNT; CDR2 reads YYREEE (reference sequence). CDR3 length equals 17 residues. The V gene lost 0 bases and the J gene lost 5 bases, with 18 bases spanning the gap. The CDR3 reads CASSLAWNRLINNEQFF. The CDR3 DNA reads as TGTGCCAGCAGCTTGGCCTGGAACAGGCTCATCAACAATGAGCAGTTCTTC.

This clonotype was counted only a few times. Because it lacks the conserved phenylalanine or tryptophan at the end, this CDR3 is likely a read error. This sequence joins TRBV29-1 and TRBJ2-7; 12 nucleotides line up with TRBD2. The V and J ends lost 4 bases and 9 bases, in that order; junction bases with no gene match: 13. The CDR3 runs to 15 residues. Germline V CDR1 and CDR2: SQVTM, ANQGSEA. This CDR3 is CSVVPSGRAVETQYL. The CDR3, as DNA: TGCAGCGTTGTCCCTAGCGGGAGGGCCGTTGAGACGCAGTACTTA.

Points on this clonotype: Just one base apart from a much larger clone, this may be a read error. The chain employs TRBV6-2 or TRBV6-3 and TRBJ2-4; TRBD2 aligns across 10 bases. This CDR3 has 18 amino acids. Germline V CDR1 and CDR2: MNHEY, SVGEGT. CDR3 sequence: CASSTGTSALLAKNIQCF. CDR3 coding DNA: TGTGCCAGCAGTACCGGGACTAGCGCACTTCTAGCCAAAAACATTCAGTGCTTC.

This clonotype showed up many times. The gene calls are TRBV12-3 or TRBV12-4 and TRBJ2-2, with no clear D. With 6 bases removed from V and 7 bases from J, the gap between germline ends came to 15 bases. This CDR3 is built from 14 residues. The CDR3 loop reads CASREQATFGELFF. The CDR3 nucleotides read TGTGCCAGCAGGGAGCAAGCAACCTTCGGGGAGCTGTTTTTT.

About this clonotype: A read error may produce the germline difference seen at one junction end. The gene calls are TRBV12-3 or TRBV12-4 and TRBJ2-6, with D perhaps matching TRBD1 (5 bases). The CDR3 is 14 residues long. The CDR3 nucleotides read TGTGCCAGCACAACGAGCTCTGGGGCCAACGTCCTGGCTTTC. Amino acids: CASTTSSGANVLAF.

A word on this clonotype: The missing conserved phenylalanine or tryptophan at the end of this CDR3 makes a read error likely. The rearrangement joins TRBV11-2 to TRBJ2-7; D is perhaps TRBD2 (6 bases). V was trimmed by 6 bases and J by 3 bases, leaving 9 bases between them. The CDR3 totals 12 residues. From germline, CDR1 is SGHAT and CDR2 FQNNGV. CDR3 sequence: CASSPGGYEQYI. The CDR3 DNA reads TGTGCCAGCAGTCCCGGGGGCTACGAGCAGTACATC.

V usage is TRBV6-6 and J usage is TRBJ2-7, with a tentative D call TRBD1 (5 bases). The CDR3 length is 13 residues. Trimming pared 5 bases from V and 5 bases from J, leaving 13 bases between. CDR1 and CDR2 (germline): MNHNY, SVGAGI (reference sequence). The CDR3 spells CASSLTARNEQYF. For the CDR3, the DNA is TGTGCCAGCAGTCTGACAGCAAGAAACGAGCAGTACTTC.

A note on this clonotype: As the CDR3 is not closed by the conserved phenylalanine or tryptophan, this likely results from a read error. The chain links TRBV6-1 to TRBJ2-3, with 9 nucleotides matching TRBD2. Germline CDR1 MNHNS, CDR2 SASEGT. The CDR3 contains 18 residues. The CDR3 region has the DNA TGTGCCTGCAGTGAAGGAAAAAGTAGCGGGAGAGGTCACGATACGCAGTATTAT. This sequence encodes CACSEGKSSGRGHDTQYY.

This clonotype was recorded only once. This sequence joins TRBV24-1 and TRBJ2-3; 11 bases are a match to TRBD2. The ends lost 3 bases at V and 5 bases at J; junction bases unmatched: 9. CDR1 is KGHDR, CDR2 SFDVKD, per germline. CDR3 length: 17 amino acids. The DNA for the CDR3 is TGTGCCACCAGTGATCAACACCTAGCGGGAGGAATAGATACGCAGTATTTT. This translates into CATSDQHLAGGIDTQYF.